This TCR beta chain was observed in a study of immune heterogeneity within non-small cell lung tumors. About the study: There was 1 tumor not otherwise specified, along with over nine non-squamous carcinomas and a handful of squamous cell carcinomas.

TCR beta CDR3 regions came from multiplex PCR with 32 forward V and 13 reverse J primers. TCRdb called the multiplex PCR reads again in MiXCR, with one record for every CDR3 protein. The repertoire consists of fewer than 25,000 distinct CDR3 sequences, with about 30% occurring once and the leading ten covering around 4.1%. With respect to this clonotype: Its antigen is currently unknown.

The template for each sample was 600 ng of genomic DNA, which had been extracted from bulk tumor tissue. During surgery, each primary tumor gave multiple biopsies spaced as far apart as possible. These patients got curative surgery after being newly diagnosed with untreated non-small cell lung cancer. Each donor was a newly diagnosed non-small cell lung cancer patient undergoing surgery with curative intent. Study-wide findings and caveats: The study found identical dominant CDR3 beta clonotypes recurring across tumor sites within a patient, alongside site-unique high-frequency clones.

Sequences were obtained from lung tumor tissue. The source is a man aged 35 to 55 with non-small cell lung cancer.

The CDR3 loop is CASSYLGAAGANVLTF. The CDR3, as DNA: TGTGCCAGCAGTTACTTAGGGGCGGCTGGGGCCAACGTCCTGACTTTC. The rearrangement uses TRBV6-2 or TRBV6-3 and TRBJ2-6, with D tentatively TRBD1 (5 bases). Germline CDR1 is MNHEY and CDR2 is SVGEGT. The length of the CDR3 is 16 residues. The ends were cut back, 1 base at V and 2 bases at J, with 9 bases in the middle.